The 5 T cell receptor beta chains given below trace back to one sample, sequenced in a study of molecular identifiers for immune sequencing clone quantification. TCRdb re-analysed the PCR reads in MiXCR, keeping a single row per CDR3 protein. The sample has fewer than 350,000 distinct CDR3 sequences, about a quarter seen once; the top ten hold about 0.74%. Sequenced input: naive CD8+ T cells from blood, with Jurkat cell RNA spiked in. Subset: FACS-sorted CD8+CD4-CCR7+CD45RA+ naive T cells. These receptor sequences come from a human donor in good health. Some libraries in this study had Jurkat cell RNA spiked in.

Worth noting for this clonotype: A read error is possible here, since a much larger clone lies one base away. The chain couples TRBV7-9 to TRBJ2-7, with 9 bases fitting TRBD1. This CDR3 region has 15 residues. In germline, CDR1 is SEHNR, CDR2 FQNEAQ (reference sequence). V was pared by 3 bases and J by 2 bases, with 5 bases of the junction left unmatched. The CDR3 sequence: CASSFEDRGAYEQYF. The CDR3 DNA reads TGTGCCAGCAGCTTTGAGGACAGGGGAGCCTACGAGCAGTACTTC.

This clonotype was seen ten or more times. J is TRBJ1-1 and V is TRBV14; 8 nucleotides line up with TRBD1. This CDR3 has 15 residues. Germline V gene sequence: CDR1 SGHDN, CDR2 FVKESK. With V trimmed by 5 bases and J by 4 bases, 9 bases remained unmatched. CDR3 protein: CASSFRTGRSTEAFF. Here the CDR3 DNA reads TGTGCCAGCAGCTTCCGGACAGGGCGGAGCACTGAAGCTTTCTTT.

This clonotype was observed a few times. The DNA of the CDR3 is TGTGCCAGCAGTTATGACAGAGGCACAGATACGCAGTATTTT. Encoded protein: CASSYDRGTDTQYF. V is TRBV7-9 and J is TRBJ2-3; weak D call: TRBD1 (5 bases). Germline CDR1 reads SEHNR; CDR2 reads FQNEAQ (reference sequence). Trimming removed 6 bases from V and 1 base from J, with 11 bases in between. The length of the CDR3 is 14 residues.

CDR3 protein: CASSDLVGGADTQYF. CDR3 sequence (DNA): TGTGCCAGCAGTGATCTTGTGGGGGGCGCAGATACGCAGTATTTT. The V gene is TRBV6-1, the J gene TRBJ2-3; either TRBD1 or TRBD2 may fit D (6 bases each). The CDR3 is made up of 15 amino acids. Trimming shortened V by 3 bases and J by 4 bases, and 14 bases separated the two germline ends. CDR1 is MNHNS and CDR2 is SASEGT in the germline V gene.

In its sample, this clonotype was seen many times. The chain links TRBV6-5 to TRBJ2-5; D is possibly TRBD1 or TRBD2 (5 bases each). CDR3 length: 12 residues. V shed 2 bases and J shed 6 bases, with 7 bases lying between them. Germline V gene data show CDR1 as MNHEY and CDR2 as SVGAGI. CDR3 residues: CASSYEGKTQYF. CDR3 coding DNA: TGTGCCAGCAGTTACGAGGGGAAGACCCAGTACTTC.